The 17 T cell receptor beta chains presented below share a single source sample, sequenced in a study of type 1 and type 2 diabetes patients. PCR was run on genomic DNA. Amplification of the beta chain CDR3 used 30 forward and 13 reverse multiplex primers. Each CDR3 protein is one row after TCRdb ran MiXCR on the multiplex PCR reads. The sample has fewer than 300,000 distinct CDR3 sequences, around 47% seen once; the top ten hold roughly an eighth. The sample was peripheral blood mononuclear cells (PBMCs). These TCRs come from a man younger than 30 with type 2 diabetes.

In regard to this clonotype: This CDR3 is missing its conserved last phenylalanine or tryptophan, likely due to a read error. The chain recombines TRBV2 with TRBJ2-5, with 11 bases matching TRBD2. J gave up 5 bases and V 7 bases, and 6 bases lay outside the gene matches. The CDR3 has 14 amino acids. CDR1 SNHLY and CDR2 FYNNEI come from the germline V gene. The CDR3 DNA follows: TGTGCCAGCATCCCACGGACTAGCGGGGAGACCCAGTACTCC. Protein: CASIPRTSGETQYS.

This clonotype was observed a handful of times. The V and J genes are TRBV27 and TRBJ1-2; the match to TRBD1 covers 9 bases. V shed 6 bases and J 5 bases; nucleotides not matched to a gene: 4. There are 13 residues in the CDR3. Germline loops: CDR1 MNHEY, CDR2 SMNVEV (reference sequence). This chain's CDR3 is CASSDGQGYGYTF. Here the CDR3 DNA reads TGTGCCAGCAGCGATGGACAGGGGTATGGCTACACCTTC.

Of note for this clonotype: Without the conserved terminal phenylalanine or tryptophan, this CDR3 likely stems from a read error. V is TRBV27 and J is TRBJ1-1; D gene unclear. CDR1 and CDR2 (germline): MNHEY, SMNVEV (reference sequence). The CDR3 extends over 12 amino acids. The ends were cut back, 5 bases at V and 2 bases at J, with 6 bases in the middle. The CDR3 here is CASSEANTEAFI. DNA of the CDR3: TGTGCCAGCAGTGAAGCCAACACTGAAGCTTTCATT.

In this sample, this clonotype turned up a few times. V is TRBV19 and J is TRBJ1-5; D not certain. The CDR3 is 15 amino acids. In germline, CDR1 is LNHDA, CDR2 SQIVND (reference sequence). The V gene lost 11 bases and the J gene lost 0 bases, with 17 bases spanning the gap. The CDR3 protein is CAAGGLVYSNQPQHF. The CDR3 DNA sequence: TGTGCCGCGGGCGGGCTGGTCTATAGCAATCAGCCCCAGCATTTT.

J is TRBJ2-2 and V is TRBV2; TRBD2 might be the D (5 bases). Trimming removed 4 bases at V and 5 bases at J, with 14 bases between. This CDR3 contains 15 residues. Germline CDR1 SNHLY, CDR2 FYNNEI. CDR3 nucleotide sequence: TGTGCCAGCAGTGTCATGAGGGTAGGGACCGGGGAGCTGTTTTTT. Its protein product is CASSVMRVGTGELFF.

This chain connects TRBV29-1 to TRBJ2-3; 9 nucleotides align to TRBD1. The V gene's germline CDR1 is SQVTM and CDR2 ANQGSEA. The V and J ends lost 8 bases and 2 bases, in that order; junction bases with no gene match: 8. The CDR3 loop spans 14 amino acids. CDR3 region: CSMDRGVPTDTQYF. CDR3 bases: TGCAGCATGGACAGGGGAGTCCCCACAGATACGCAGTATTTT.

This clonotype was seen more than once but under ten times. The V and J genes are TRBV2 and TRBJ1-2; possible D gene TRBD1, 5 bases. The germline gives CDR1 SNHLY, CDR2 FYNNEI. The CDR3 runs 15 residues. Deletions cut 4 bases from V and 4 bases from J, with 16 bases between. CDR3: CASSGGTESSYGYTF. CDR3 nucleotides: TGTGCCAGCAGTGGGGGGACGGAGTCTTCCTATGGCTACACCTTC.

A few counts support this clonotype. This rearrangement joins TRBV28 to TRBJ1-6; D gene ambiguous. Germline V gives CDR1 MDHEN, CDR2 SYDVKM. This CDR3 contains 12 residues. Trimming shortened V by 6 bases and J by 8 bases, and 8 bases separated the two germline ends. The CDR3 region has the DNA TGTGCCAGCAGCTTGGCGTATTCACCCCTCCACTTT. Translated, it gives CASSLAYSPLHF.

The chain carries TRBV3-2 and TRBJ1-2; TRBD1, the table's D call, was not compared with the DNA. TRBV3-2 is described as a pseudogene. The CDR3 consists of 19 residues. The CDR3 DNA reads as TGTGCCAGCAGCCGAGCTCCCGGGACAGAATATCCCCCTAACTATGGCTACACCTTC. Protein: CASSRAPGTEYPPNYGYTF.

This clonotype was recorded a few times. V usage is TRBV28 and J usage is TRBJ1-2; possible D gene TRBD1, 5 bases. There are 15 residues in the CDR3. Looked up from germline, CDR1 is MDHEN and CDR2 is SYDVKM. V was trimmed by 4 bases and J by 4 bases, leaving 16 bases between them. The CDR3 nucleotides read TGTGCCAGCAGTTCACCAAGGGTAGGGACCTATGGCTACACCTTC. Protein product: CASSSPRVGTYGYTF.

The J gene is TRBJ2-2, the V gene TRBV28; the D gene is possibly TRBD2 (6 bases). The CDR3 consists of 15 residues. V lost 7 bases and J lost 1, with 13 bases in between. Germline CDR1 is MDHEN and CDR2 is SYDVKM. The CDR3 is CASTQGDLNTGELFF. The CDR3 bases are TGTGCCAGCACCCAAGGGGACTTGAACACCGGGGAGCTGTTTTTT.

V usage is TRBV2 and J usage is TRBJ2-5; TRBD1 aligns across 10 bases. This CDR3 has 15 amino acids. CDR1 SNHLY and CDR2 FYNNEI come from the germline V gene. V lost 6 bases to trimming and J lost 5 bases; unmatched junction nucleotides: 9. For the CDR3, the DNA is TGTGCCAGCAGACCCAGACAGGGGGCAAGGGAGACCCAGTACTTC. This gives the protein CASRPRQGARETQYF.

The chain carries TRBV12-3 or TRBV12-4 and TRBJ2-7; 14 bases are a match to TRBD2. CDR3 size: 15 residues. V lost 6 bases and J lost 7; bases outside the gene matches: 8. The CDR3 nucleotides read TGTGCCAGCAGGAAGACTAGCGGGAGGGCGGGTGAGCAGTACTTC. The encoded protein is CASRKTSGRAGEQYF.

The gene calls are TRBV3-1 and TRBJ1-1; no definite D call. This CDR3 contains 14 residues. Trimming took 4 bases from V and 4 from J, leaving 13 bases between them. Germline V gene lookup returns CDR1 LGHDT and CDR2 YNNKEL (reference sequence). Here the CDR3 DNA reads TGTGCCAGCAGCCCTTTAGTACAGATCACTGAAGCTTTCTTT. Its translation: CASSPLVQITEAFF.

Worth noting for this clonotype: Likely a read error: the CDR3 ends without its conserved phenylalanine or tryptophan. J is TRBJ2-5 and V is TRBV3-1; 14 positions match TRBD2. The J segment lost 5 bases and the V segment lost 4 bases, leaving 0 bases of the junction unmatched. The germline gives CDR1 LGHDT, CDR2 YNNKEL (reference sequence). This CDR3 comprises 14 residues. The CDR3 sequence: CASSRTSGRETQYL. In DNA, the CDR3 is TGTGCCAGCAGCCGGACTAGCGGGAGGGAGACCCAGTACCTC.

Only a few counts were recorded for this clonotype. This sequence joins TRBV12-3 or TRBV12-4 and TRBJ1-5; no clear D. Trimming removed 7 bases from V and 2 bases from J, with 12 bases in between. The CDR3 contains 14 residues. The CDR3 DNA follows: TGTGCCAGCACCTACGCATACGGCAATCAGCCCCAGCATTTT. This gives the protein CASTYAYGNQPQHF.

The rearrangement links TRBV7-9 to TRBJ1-4, with D possibly being TRBD1 (6 bases). In germline, CDR1 is SEHNR, CDR2 FQNEAQ (reference sequence). V lost 5 bases to trimming and J lost 2 bases, with 12 bases between them. This CDR3 is 15 amino acids long. CDR3 loop: CASSPTQGTNEKLFF. CDR3 coding DNA: TGTGCCAGCAGCCCGACGCAGGGGACTAATGAAAAACTGTTTTTT.